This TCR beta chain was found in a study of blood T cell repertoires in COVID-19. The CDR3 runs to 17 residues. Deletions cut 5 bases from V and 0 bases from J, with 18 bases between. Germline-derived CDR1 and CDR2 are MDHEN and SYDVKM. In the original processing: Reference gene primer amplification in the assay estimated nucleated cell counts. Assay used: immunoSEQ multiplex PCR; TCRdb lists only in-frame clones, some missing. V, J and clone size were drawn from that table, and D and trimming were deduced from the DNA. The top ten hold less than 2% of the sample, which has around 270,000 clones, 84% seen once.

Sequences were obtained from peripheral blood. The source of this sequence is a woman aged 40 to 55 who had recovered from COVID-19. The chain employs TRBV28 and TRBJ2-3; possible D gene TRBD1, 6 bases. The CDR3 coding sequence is TGTGCCAGCAGTCCCCCGACCGGGACACCTAGCACAGATACGCAGTATTTT. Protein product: CASSPPTGTPSTDTQYF.